The T cell receptor (beta chain) under discussion was sequenced for a study of T-cell memory formation after mild COVID-19. On the study more broadly: Largely donor-specific sequence clusters came from a couple of donors.

The authors produced TCR alpha and TCR beta cDNA libraries with sample barcodes and UMIs by 5'RACE using constant-segment primers. TCRdb used MiXCR to reprocess the 5' RACE reads, holding one entry per CDR3 protein. The profile shows 550,000 to 650,000 distinct CDR3 sequences, roughly 17% of them singletons. This clonotype was counted between two and nine times. Its antigen is currently unknown. Study results and limitations: Several responding clones turned up in pre-infection memory, indicating that cross-reactive memory may have taken part. The main location of contracting CD4+ clones was CM and EM, and that of contracting CD8+ clones was EMRA.

This CDR3 contains 13 residues. Germline V gene data show CDR1 as SGDLS and CDR2 as YYNGEE. V was shortened by 2 bases and J by 2 bases, with 7 bases between the two germline ends. Specimen: PBMCs or a T cell subset sorted from them (not recorded which). The sequence was obtained from an adult woman who had mild COVID-19 (a few samples of this study predate the infection). Cell type and time point are not known. The rearrangement uses TRBV9 and TRBJ1-1; D is uncertain. The CDR3: CASSVRGNTEAFF. The DNA for the CDR3 is TGTGCCAGCAGCGTGCGGGGAAACACTGAAGCTTTCTTT.